The rows below give T cell receptor beta chains drawn from one sample of a study of cytomegalovirus exposure and HLA in healthy donors. Profiled with immunoSEQ multiplex PCR; TCRdb holds only in-frame clones, not every one. The sample comprises about 220,000 clones, approximately 83% of which are singletons, and over 11% rests with the top ten. Sequenced input: PBMCs. Receptors were obtained from a woman in her 30s in good health and CMV-seropositive. Both conserved end residues are part of each CDR3. A D gene is named only where the DNA matches it firmly. Clone size is given for some rows only: seen once, a few or many times, or a class if the clone is expanded.

d_gene	v_gene	abundance	j_gene	len	CDR3nt	CDR3aa
NA	TRBV2	NA	TRBJ1-1	11	TGTGCCAGCAGGGCACAGGGTTCGGCTTTCTTT	CASRAQGSAFF
NA	TRBV5-1	NA	TRBJ1-1	14	TGCGCCAGCAGCTTGTATACCGCGAACACTGAAGCTTTCTTT	CASSLYTANTEAFF
TRBD2	TRBV27	NA	TRBJ2-1	15	TGTGCCAGCAGTTTTCGACTAGCGGGAGGCTATGAGCAGTTCTTC	CASSFRLAGGYEQFF
NA	TRBV9	NA	TRBJ1-1	13	TGTGCCAGCAGCGCCGGATTGAACACTGAAGCTTTCTTT	CASSAGLNTEAFF
NA	TRBV5-1	NA	TRBJ1-1	18	TGCGCCAGCTCAACCCTCAGTCCGGGGGGCCCGTTGGCCACTGAAGCTTTCTTT	CASSTLSPGGPLATEAFF
NA	TRBV4-1	NA	TRBJ1-1	15	TGCGCCAGCAGCCGAGTAGACAGTAAGAACACTGAAGCTTTCTTT	CASSRVDSKNTEAFF
NA	TRBV6-1	once	TRBJ1-1	13	TGTGCCAGCAGTAAACAGGGCTACACTGAAGCTTTCTTT	CASSKQGYTEAFF
NA	TRBV5-1	NA	TRBJ1-1	14	TGCGCCAGCAGCTTGGCCGGGGAAGGCCGTGAAGCTTTCTTT	CASSLAGEGREAFF
NA	TRBV28	once	TRBJ2-7	14	TGTGCCAGCAGCCTCCTACCCCCCAGTCACGAGCAGTACTTC	CASSLLPPSHEQYF
NA	TRBV6-5	NA	TRBJ1-5	15	TGTGCCAGCAGTAGGGGTGCCTATAGCAATCAGCCCCAGCATTTT	CASSRGAYSNQPQHF
NA	TRBV6-1	once	TRBJ2-5	13	TGTGCCAGCATGAGGACATCCCAAGAGACCCAGTACTTC	CASMRTSQETQYF
NA	TRBV30	NA	TRBJ2-1	13	TGTGCCTGGAGGGCAGGGACCTACAATGAGCAGTTCTTC	CAWRAGTYNEQFF
NA	TRBV28	NA	TRBJ2-1	14	TGTGCCAGCAGTTCCCCCACAGGCCTAAATGAGCAGTTCTTC	CASSSPTGLNEQFF
TRBD1	TRBV7-6	NA	TRBJ2-1	13	TGTGCCAGCAGCCAGGGGGCTAACAATGAGCAGTTCTTC	CASSQGANNEQFF
TRBD2	TRBV11-2	NA	TRBJ2-1	15	TGTGCCAGCAGCAAGGGACTAGCGGGAGACAATGAGCAGTTCTTC	CASSKGLAGDNEQFF
NA	TRBV6-1	NA	TRBJ2-3	16	TGTGCCAGCAGTGAATCGGCAGGGTCTTTCGCAGATACGCAGTATTTT	CASSESAGSFADTQYF
NA	TRBV7-6	NA	TRBJ1-1	16	TGTGCCAGCAGCTTCGGTCCACGACTCCTGAACACTGAAGCTTTCTTT	CASSFGPRLLNTEAFF
NA	TRBV30	NA	TRBJ2-4	15	TGTGCCTGGAGTCGTGGGGGACTAGCCAAAAACATTCAGTACTTC	CAWSRGGLAKNIQYF
NA	TRBV6-1	NA	TRBJ2-2	12	TGTGCCAGCAGTGAAATTGCCGGGGAGCTGTTTTTT	CASSEIAGELFF
NA	TRBV10-2	NA	TRBJ2-7	13	TGCGCCAGCAGTGAGTACTCCGGAGGCGAGCAGTACTTC	CASSEYSGGEQYF
NA	TRBV2	NA	TRBJ1-1	14	TGTGCCAGCAGTGAGGGCAGCTTGAACACTGAAGCTTTCTTT	CASSEGSLNTEAFF
NA	TRBV28	many	TRBJ1-2	14	TGTGCCATCCAGAAAACCGGGACCGGATACGGCTACACCTTC	CAIQKTGTGYGYTF